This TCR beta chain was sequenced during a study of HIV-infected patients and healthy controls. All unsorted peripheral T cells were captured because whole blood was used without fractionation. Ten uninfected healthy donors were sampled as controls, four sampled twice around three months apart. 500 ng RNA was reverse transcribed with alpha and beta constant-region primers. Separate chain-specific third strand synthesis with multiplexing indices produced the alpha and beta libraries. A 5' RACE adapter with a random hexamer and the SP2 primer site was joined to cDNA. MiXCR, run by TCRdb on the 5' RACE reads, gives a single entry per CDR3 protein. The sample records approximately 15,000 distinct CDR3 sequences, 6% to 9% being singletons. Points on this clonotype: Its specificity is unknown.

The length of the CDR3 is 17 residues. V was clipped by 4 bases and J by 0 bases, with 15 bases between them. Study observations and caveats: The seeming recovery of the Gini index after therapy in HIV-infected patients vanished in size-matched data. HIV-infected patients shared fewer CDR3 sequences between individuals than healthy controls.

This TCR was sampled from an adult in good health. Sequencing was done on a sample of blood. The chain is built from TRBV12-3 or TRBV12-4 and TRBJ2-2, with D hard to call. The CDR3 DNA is TGTGCCAGCAGTTATAATCTCCGCATAACGAACACCGGGGAGCTGTTTTTT. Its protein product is CASSYNLRITNTGELFF.